This T cell receptor (beta chain) was captured by sequencing in a study of cytomegalovirus exposure and HLA in healthy donors. 13 Jbeta primers and 60 Vbeta primers were used for the PCR. The repertoire was sequenced with immunoSEQ multiplex PCR; TCRdb's copy has only in-frame clones and lacks some. The data hold about 200,000 clones, with 82% observed a single time. Germline CDR1 reads GTSNPN; CDR2 reads SVGIG (reference sequence). The CDR3 has 13 amino acids. This clone was seen only a few times. One end of the junction does not line up with germline, which may come from a read error. The specimen was PBMCs. The clonotype comes from a woman in her thirties or forties in good health and CMV-seronegative. The chain couples TRBV30 to TRBJ1-5; D is unclear. The CDR3 region is CARSLQSNQPQHF. CDR3 in DNA: TGTGCCCGGAGTTTACAGAGCAATCAGCCCCAGCATTTT.